These 19 T cell receptor beta chains share one sample of origin, sequenced in a study of blood T cell repertoires in COVID-19. Clones were read by immunoSEQ multiplex PCR, and TCRdb kept only the in-frame ones, dropping some. Of 150,000 or so clones listed, approximately 80% were seen once; the top ten hold roughly 8.9%. The sample consisted of peripheral blood. Source of these receptors: a woman between 50 and 59 years old with acute or convalescent COVID-19.

The rearrangement links TRBV6-5 to TRBJ1-3, with D unclear. Germline V gives CDR1 MNHEY, CDR2 SVGAGI. The CDR3 sequence is 14 residues long. With 7 bases removed from V and 1 base from J, the gap between germline ends came to 11 bases. CDR3 in amino acids: CASTEGGSGNTIYF. As DNA, the CDR3 is TGTGCCAGCACGGAGGGAGGGTCTGGAAACACCATATATTTT.

The rearrangement links TRBV19 to TRBJ1-5; D may be TRBD1 (6 bases). CDR3 length: 14 residues. V lost 6 bases to trimming and J lost 1 base, with 10 bases between them. CDR1 and CDR2 (germline): LNHDA, SQIVND (reference sequence). The CDR3 DNA follows: TGTGCCAGTAGCAGGGGATCCAGCAATCAGCCCCAGCATTTT. It encodes CASSRGSSNQPQHF.

The table lists this clone with a few counts. The chain recombines TRBV19 with TRBJ1-5; TRBD1 aligns across 10 bases. There are 16 residues in the CDR3. V dropped 6 bases and J dropped 3; count of bases not matched to a gene: 8. Germline-derived CDR1 and CDR2 are LNHDA and SQIVND (reference sequence). The DNA for the CDR3 is TGTGCCAGTAGCGGCAGGACAGGGGGTTCCAATCAGCCCCAGCATTTT. Its protein is CASSGRTGGSNQPQHF.

The chain recombines TRBV7-2 with TRBJ1-1; D is possibly TRBD1 (5 bases). CDR1 is SGHTA, CDR2 FQGNSA, per germline. CDR3 size: 15 residues. Trimming removed 7 bases at V and 0 bases at J, with 15 bases between. CDR3 region: CASIPIQGLNTEAFF. Written as DNA, the CDR3 is TGTGCCAGCATCCCCATCCAGGGTTTGAACACTGAAGCTTTCTTT.

The V call is TRBV25-1, the J call TRBJ1-6; 7 positions agree with TRBD1. Germline V gene lookup returns CDR1 MGHDK and CDR2 SYGVNS. The CDR3 length is 17 residues. After removal of 6 bases from V and 10 bases from J, the junction contained 18 bases not matched to a gene. The CDR3 nucleotides read TGTGCCAGCAGCAGGACAGGCGGGCTTCGGGGTGGGTCACCCCTCCACTTT. Protein: CASSRTGGLRGGSPLHF.

The chain has TRBV7-9 and TRBJ1-3; 10 positions match TRBD1. CDR3 length: 16 amino acids. Germline V gene lookup returns CDR1 SEHNR and CDR2 FQNEAQ (reference sequence). Losses at the gene ends were 5 bases for V and 3 bases for J; bases not matched to a gene: 7. CDR3 DNA: TGTGCCAGCAGCCCTCCGACAGGGGGCGGTGGAAACACCATATATTTT. Translated, it gives CASSPPTGGGGNTIYF.

This clone was counted a single time. CDR3 amino acids: CAWSTGDLPSYGYTF. In nucleotides, the CDR3 is TGTGCCTGGAGTACAGGGGATTTACCCAGCTATGGCTACACCTTC. The chain links TRBV30 to TRBJ1-2, with TRBD1 matching over 7 bases. Trimming removed 2 bases from V and 4 bases from J; junction bases left unmatched: 10. This CDR3 is 15 amino acids long. Looked up from germline, CDR1 is GTSNPN and CDR2 is SVGIG (reference sequence). The variable domain in full, completed from reference TRBV30 and TRBJ1-2, reads SQTIHQWPATLVQPVGSPLSLECTVEGTSNPNLYWYRQAAGRGLQLLFYSVGIGQISSEVPQNLSASRPQDRQFILSSKKLLLSDSGFYLCAWSTGDLPSYGYTFGSGTRLTVV.

This clone was detected only once. The chain links TRBV4-3 to TRBJ1-6; 7 bases are shared with TRBD1. The CDR3 is made up of 16 amino acids. J was trimmed by 6 bases and V by 0 bases; bases with no gene match: 5. CDR1 is LGHNA and CDR2 is YSLEER in the germline V gene. This CDR3 is CASSQDGTGANSPLHF. The CDR3, as DNA: TGCGCCAGCAGCCAAGATGGAACAGGGGCTAATTCACCCCTCCACTTT.

This chain uses TRBV5-1 with TRBJ2-6; a possible D gene is TRBD1 (5 bases). CDR1 is SGHRS, CDR2 YFSETQ, per germline. CDR3 length: 15 amino acids. Trimming removed 2 bases from V and 2 bases from J, with 8 bases in between. Written as DNA, the CDR3 is TGCGCCAGCAGCTTCCAGGGCACTGGGGCCAACGTCCTGACTTTC. Translating it yields CASSFQGTGANVLTF. Complete variable domain (other parts from reference TRBV5-1 and TRBJ2-6): KAGVTQTPRYLIKTRGQQVTLSCSPISGHRSVSWYQQTPGQGLQFLFEYFSETQRNKGNFPGRFSGRQFSNSRSEMNVSTLELGDSALYLCASSFQGTGANVLTFGAGSRLTVL.

The chain recombines TRBV7-9 with TRBJ1-1; no clear D. The CDR3 spans 13 residues. The ends were cut back, 3 bases at V and 3 bases at J, with 8 bases in the middle. Germline CDR1 and CDR2: SEHNR and FQNEAQ (reference sequence). The CDR3, as DNA: TGTGCCAGCAGCTTTACAATGGACACTGAAGCTTTCTTT. This encodes CASSFTMDTEAFF.

A single count supports this clone. The chain combines TRBV5-1 with TRBJ2-7; 7 nucleotides match TRBD2. The V gene end was trimmed by 0 bases and the J gene end by 4 bases; junction bases not matched to a gene: 10. Per germline, CDR1 SGHRS and CDR2 YFSETQ. This CDR3 spans 16 amino acids. CDR3: CASSLEWREGRYEQYF. The CDR3 coding sequence is TGCGCCAGCAGCTTGGAGTGGAGGGAGGGACGGTACGAGCAGTACTTC. Variable domain in full (rest from reference TRBV5-1 and TRBJ2-7): KAGVTQTPRYLIKTRGQQVTLSCSPISGHRSVSWYQQTPGQGLQFLFEYFSETQRNKGNFPGRFSGRQFSNSRSEMNVSTLELGDSALYLCASSLEWREGRYEQYFGPGTRLTVT.

The rearrangement joins TRBV4-1 to TRBJ1-1; D remains ambiguous. CDR1 MGHRA and CDR2 YSYEKL come from the germline V gene. The CDR3 length is 14 residues. V was cut by 0 bases and J by 4 bases, with 9 bases left in between. The DNA for the CDR3 is TGCGCCAGCAGCCAAGATCGGGTGGGCACTGAAGCTTTCTTT. This gives the protein CASSQDRVGTEAFF.

The chain uses TRBV5-1 and TRBJ2-1, with 9 bases that match TRBD2. The CDR3 sequence is 15 residues long. The germline gives CDR1 SGHRS, CDR2 YFSETQ. J lost 4 bases, V lost 4 bases, and 6 bases had no gene match. CDR3 DNA: TGCGCCAGCAGCCATAGCGGGAGAGGGTACAATGAGCAGTTCTTC. Protein product: CASSHSGRGYNEQFF.

V gene TRBV19 combines with J gene TRBJ1-1, with 8 bases fitting TRBD1. The CDR3 consists of 16 residues. Losses at the gene ends were 5 bases for V and 3 bases for J; bases not matched to a gene: 11. Germline lookup yields CDR1 LNHDA and CDR2 SQIVND (reference sequence). The CDR3 sequence: CASSPRTGSGYTEAFF. The CDR3 DNA is TGTGCCAGTAGTCCCCGGACAGGGTCCGGATACACTGAAGCTTTCTTT.

Here the CDR3 DNA reads TGTGCCAGCAGCTTGTTTCTAGCGGGAAACAATGAGCAGTTCTTC. It yields the protein CASSLFLAGNNEQFF. The V call is TRBV5-8, the J call TRBJ2-1; 9 bases align to TRBD2. The CDR3 is 15 residues long. Looked up from germline, CDR1 is SGHTS and CDR2 is YDEGEE. After removal of 1 base from V and 5 bases from J, the junction contained 4 bases not matched to a gene.

This sequence joins TRBV9 and TRBJ2-3; D is undetermined. The CDR3 covers 12 residues. The germline V and J ends were trimmed by 3 bases and 0 bases, with 2 bases remaining between them. Germline assignment: CDR1 SGDLS and CDR2 YYNGEE. The CDR3 reads CASSASTDTQYF. The CDR3 nucleotides are TGTGCCAGCAGCGCAAGCACAGATACGCAGTATTTT.

The chain couples TRBV9 to TRBJ2-3; D is possibly TRBD1 (5 bases). The V end lost 7 bases, the J end lost 5 bases, and 14 bases lay between the germline ends. CDR3 size: 13 residues. Germline V lookup: CDR1 SGDLS, CDR2 YYNGEE. CDR3 region: CASRGASGDTQYF. The CDR3 DNA is TGTGCCAGCCGTGGGGCGAGTGGAGATACGCAGTATTTT. Supplemented by reference TRBV9 and TRBJ2-3, the full variable domain reads DSGVTQTPKHLITATGQRVTLRCSPRSGDLSVYWYQQSLDQGLQFLIQYYNGEERAKGNILERFSAQQFPDLHSELNLSSLELGDSALYFCASRGASGDTQYFGPGTRLTVL.

The chain employs TRBV29-1 and TRBJ1-5; no clear D. There are 15 residues in the CDR3. Germline CDR1 SQVTM, CDR2 ANQGSEA. The V end lost 5 bases, the J end lost 7 bases, and 21 bases lay between the germline ends. CDR3 sequence: CSVLYPREIKQPQHF. The CDR3 DNA reads TGCAGCGTTCTTTATCCGCGGGAAATAAAGCAGCCCCAGCATTTT. The whole variable domain, filled in from reference TRBV29-1 and TRBJ1-5, reads SAVISQKPSRDICQRGTSLTIQCQVDSQVTMMFWYRQQPGQSLTLIATANQGSEATYESGFVIDKFPISRPNLTFSTLTVSNMSPEDSSIYLCSVLYPREIKQPQHFGDGTRLSIL.

The V call is TRBV4-3, the J call TRBJ2-6; 9 bases line up with TRBD2. Germline CDR1 and CDR2: LGHNA and YSLEER. The CDR3 runs 16 residues. The trim removed 3 bases at V and 0 bases at J, leaving 0 bases unmatched. CDR3 loop: CASSHSGSSGANVLTF. As DNA, the CDR3 is TGCGCCAGCAGCCATAGCGGGAGCTCTGGGGCCAACGTCCTGACTTTC.